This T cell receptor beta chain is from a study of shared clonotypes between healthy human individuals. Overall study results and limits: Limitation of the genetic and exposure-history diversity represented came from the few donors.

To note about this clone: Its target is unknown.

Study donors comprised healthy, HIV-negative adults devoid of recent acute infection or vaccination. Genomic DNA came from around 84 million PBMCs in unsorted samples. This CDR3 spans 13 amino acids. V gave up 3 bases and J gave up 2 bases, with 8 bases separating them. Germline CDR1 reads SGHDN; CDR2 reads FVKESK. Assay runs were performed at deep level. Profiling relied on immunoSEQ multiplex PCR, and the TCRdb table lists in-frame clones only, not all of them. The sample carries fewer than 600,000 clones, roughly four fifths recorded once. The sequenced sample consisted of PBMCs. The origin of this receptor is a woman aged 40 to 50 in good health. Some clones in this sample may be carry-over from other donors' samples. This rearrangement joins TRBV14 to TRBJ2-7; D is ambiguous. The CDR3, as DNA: TGTGCCAGCAGCCAGACAAGTACCTACGAGCAGTACTTC. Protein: CASSQTSTYEQYF.